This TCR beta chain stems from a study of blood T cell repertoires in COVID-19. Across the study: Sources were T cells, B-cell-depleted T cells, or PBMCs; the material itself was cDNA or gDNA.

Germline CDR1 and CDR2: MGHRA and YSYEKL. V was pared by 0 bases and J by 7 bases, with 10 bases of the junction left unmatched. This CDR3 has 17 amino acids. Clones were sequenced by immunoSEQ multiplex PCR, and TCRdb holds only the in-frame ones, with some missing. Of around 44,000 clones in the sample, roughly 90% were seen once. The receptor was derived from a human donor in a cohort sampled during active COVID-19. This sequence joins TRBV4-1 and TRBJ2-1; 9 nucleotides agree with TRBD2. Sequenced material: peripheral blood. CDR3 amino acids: CASSQEEGLSGRNEQFF. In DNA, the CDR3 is TGCGCCAGCAGCCAAGAAGAGGGACTAAGCGGGAGGAATGAGCAGTTCTTC.